This T cell receptor (beta chain) is from a study of shared clonotypes between healthy human individuals. CD45RO-negative, CCR7-selected cells formed the naive CD8 fraction, which excluded terminally differentiated effector memory CD45RA+ cells. Using approximately 200 ng DNA, 32,000 or so T cell genomes, the sorted-subset replicate PCRs were run. Data came from immunoSEQ multiplex PCR; TCRdb stores just in-frame clones and leaves some out. Found here are about 2.1 million clones, about 94% of them singletons; the top ten hold around 1.8%. This receptor was obtained from a man between 18 and 29 years old in good health. Some clones in this sample may be carry-over from other donors' samples. The sample consisted of naive CD8+ T cells from PBMCs.

In DNA form, the CDR3 reads TGTGCCACCAGTTACAGGAGGGCCCGAACCGGGGAGCTGTTTTTT. Translated, it gives CATSYRRARTGELFF. The V and J genes are TRBV15 and TRBJ2-2; possible D gene TRBD2, 6 bases. Germline V lookup: CDR1 LNHNV, CDR2 YYDKDF (reference sequence). V lost 6 bases to trimming and J lost 5 bases, with 16 bases between them. The CDR3 loop spans 15 amino acids.